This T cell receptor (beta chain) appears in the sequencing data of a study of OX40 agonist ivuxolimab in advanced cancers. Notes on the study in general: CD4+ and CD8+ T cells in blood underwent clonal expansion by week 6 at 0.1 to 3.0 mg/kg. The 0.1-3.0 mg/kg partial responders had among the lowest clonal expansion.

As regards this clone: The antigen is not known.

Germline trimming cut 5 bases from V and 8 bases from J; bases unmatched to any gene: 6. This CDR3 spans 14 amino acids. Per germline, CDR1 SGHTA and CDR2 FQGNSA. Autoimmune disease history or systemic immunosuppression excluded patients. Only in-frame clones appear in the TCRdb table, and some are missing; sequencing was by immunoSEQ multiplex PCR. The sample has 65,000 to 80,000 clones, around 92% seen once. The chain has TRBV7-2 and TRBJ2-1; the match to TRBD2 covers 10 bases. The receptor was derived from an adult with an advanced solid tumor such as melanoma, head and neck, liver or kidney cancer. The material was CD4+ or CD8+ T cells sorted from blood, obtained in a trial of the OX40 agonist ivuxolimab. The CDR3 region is CASSLGLAVDEQFF. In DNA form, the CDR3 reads TGTGCCAGCAGCCTAGGACTAGCGGTGGATGAGCAGTTCTTC. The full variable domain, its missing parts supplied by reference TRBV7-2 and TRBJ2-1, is GAGVSQSPSNKVTEKGKDVELRCDPISGHTALYWYRQSLGQGLEFLIYFQGNSAPDKSGLPSDRFSAERTGGSVSTLTIQRTQQEDSAVYLCASSLGLAVDEQFFGPGTRLTVL.